This passage covers 26 T cell receptor beta chains from one sample sequenced in a study of blood T cell repertoires in COVID-19. Only in-frame clones appear in the TCRdb table, and some are missing; sequencing was by immunoSEQ multiplex PCR. The sample gives 60,000 to 85,000 clones, 83% of which show up once; over 40% is in the top ten. Sequencing was performed on peripheral blood. The source is a man at least 80 years old with acute or convalescent COVID-19.

The chain joins TRBV5-5 to TRBJ1-4; D might be TRBD1 (6 bases). Trimming took 4 bases from V and 5 from J, leaving 12 bases between them. Germline V gene sequence: CDR1 SGHKS, CDR2 YYEKEE (reference sequence). The CDR3 is made up of 14 amino acids. The CDR3 DNA reads as TGTGCCAGCAGCCCGGTTGGGACAAATGAAAAACTGTTTTTT. Its translation is CASSPVGTNEKLFF.

This sequence joins TRBV7-2 and TRBJ1-6, with 7 nucleotides matching TRBD1. V gave up 5 bases and J gave up 9 bases; unmatched junction bases: 13. This CDR3 has 16 residues. The germline gives CDR1 SGHTA, CDR2 FQGNSA. The CDR3 bases are TGTGCCAGCAGCCCTGCTAGAGGGGGCCGGGGTTCACCCCTCCACTTT. Its translation is CASSPARGGRGSPLHF.

The V call is TRBV12-3 or TRBV12-4, the J call TRBJ2-1; unclear D gene. The ends were cut back, 3 bases at V and 9 bases at J, with 12 bases in the middle. CDR3 length equals 13 residues. CDR3 sequence reads: CASSFLLESEQFF. CDR3 in DNA: TGTGCCAGCAGTTTCTTATTAGAAAGTGAGCAGTTCTTC.

V gene TRBV5-1 combines with J gene TRBJ2-7; 16 bases line up with TRBD2. Unmatched junction bases numbered 6, after V lost 3 bases and J lost 6 bases. The CDR3 extends over 16 amino acids. Germline CDR1 and CDR2: SGHRS and YFSETQ. In DNA, the CDR3 is TGCGCCAGCAGCTCCGGGACTAGCGGGAGGGCCCCCGAGCAGTACTTC. Its translation is CASSSGTSGRAPEQYF.

This chain uses TRBV7-9 with TRBJ2-3; 12 positions agree with TRBD2. In germline, CDR1 is SEHNR, CDR2 FQNEAQ (reference sequence). The CDR3 has 17 amino acids. V was clipped by 2 bases and J by 6 bases; unmatched bases: 9. The CDR3 sequence is CASSLYPSGGARDTQYF. CDR3 coding DNA: TGTGCCAGCAGCTTATATCCTAGCGGGGGGGCCAGGGATACGCAGTATTTT.

V gene TRBV18 combines with J gene TRBJ2-1; TRBD2 agrees at 10 bases. The CDR3 loop spans 16 amino acids. Losses at the gene ends were 5 bases for V and 7 bases for J; bases not matched to a gene: 11. CDR1 KGHSH and CDR2 LQKENI come from the germline V gene. CDR3 DNA: TGTGCCAGCTCAACTCAAAGCGGGGGGGCCGGGAATGAGCAGTTCTTC. This codes for CASSTQSGGAGNEQFF.

V and J are TRBV24-1 and TRBJ2-1; D not resolved. The CDR3 extends over 11 amino acids. CDR1 is KGHDR, CDR2 SFDVKD, per germline. V lost 6 bases, J lost 4 bases, and 3 bases lay in between. Written as DNA, the CDR3 is TGTGCCACCAGTCTTTACAATGAGCAGTTCTTC. This translates into CATSLYNEQFF.

V and J are TRBV7-9 and TRBJ1-3; D is uncertain. The CDR3 contains 16 residues. Looked up from germline, CDR1 is SEHNR and CDR2 is FQNEAQ (reference sequence). Trimming shortened V by 3 bases and J by 0 bases, and 12 bases separated the two germline ends. The CDR3 sequence is CASSLNSVYSGNTIYF. The DNA of the CDR3 is TGTGCCAGCAGCTTGAATAGTGTATACTCTGGAAACACCATATATTTT.

This clone was recorded once. The V gene is TRBV3-1 (or the pseudogene TRBV3-2), the J gene TRBJ2-2, with 11 bases identical to TRBD2. The CDR3 consists of 16 residues. Per the germline V gene, CDR1 is LGHDT and CDR2 is YNNKEL (reference sequence). Germline trimming cut 6 bases from V and 4 bases from J; bases unmatched to any gene: 7. The CDR3, as DNA: TGTGCCAGCAGACCAACTAGCGGGAGCGGCACCGGGGAGCTGTTTTTT. Translating it yields CASRPTSGSGTGELFF.

This clone has a handful of counts. The CDR3, as DNA: TGTGCCAGCAGTTTATCCACCGCCGGGACAGGGGGCGAAGGCTACACCTTC. Amino acid sequence: CASSLSTAGTGGEGYTF. This chain joins TRBV28 and TRBJ1-2, with 12 bases aligning to TRBD1. Per germline, CDR1 MDHEN and CDR2 SYDVKM. CDR3 length: 17 amino acids. Germline trimming cut 1 base from V and 8 bases from J; bases unmatched to any gene: 11.

J is TRBJ2-6 and V is TRBV27, with a tentative D call TRBD1 (5 bases). Germline lookup yields CDR1 MNHEY and CDR2 SMNVEV (reference sequence). V lost 3 bases and J 3 bases, leaving 6 bases between the germline ends. This CDR3 has 14 amino acids. The chain's CDR3 is CASSFRVGANVLTF. In nucleotides, the CDR3 is TGTGCCAGCAGTTTCAGGGTTGGGGCCAACGTCCTGACTTTC.

V usage is TRBV18 and J usage is TRBJ1-2, with 7 positions matching TRBD1. V was clipped by 2 bases and J by 8 bases; unmatched bases: 8. CDR3 size: 14 residues. Germline CDR1 is KGHSH and CDR2 is LQKENI. The CDR3 nucleotides are TGTGCCAGCTCACCATCGGAGGGGGCGCAGGGCTACACCTTC. Protein sequence: CASSPSEGAQGYTF.

The chain has TRBV28 and TRBJ2-7; D may be TRBD1 (6 bases). V gave up 8 bases and J gave up 6 bases, with 14 bases separating them. This CDR3 is built from 12 residues. Germline lookup yields CDR1 MDHEN and CDR2 SYDVKM. CDR3 in amino acids: CASRDTPSEQYF. The CDR3 region has the DNA TGTGCCAGCCGGGACACTCCCTCCGAGCAGTACTTC.

This rearrangement joins TRBV21-1 to TRBJ2-7; TRBD1 is the table's D call and was not checked against the DNA. TRBV21-1 is reported as a pseudogene. This CDR3 is built from 15 residues. The CDR3 spells CASSKGRQGAREQYF. In DNA, the CDR3 is TGTGCCAGCAGCAAAGGAAGGCAGGGGGCTCGGGAGCAGTACTTC.

The chain recombines TRBV6-5 with TRBJ2-1, with D tentatively TRBD2 (5 bases). V dropped 7 bases and J dropped 4 bases, with 11 bases sitting between them. The V gene's germline CDR1 is MNHEY and CDR2 SVGAGI. This CDR3 is built from 13 residues. The CDR3 loop is CASTREFYNEQFF. CDR3 bases: TGTGCCAGCACCCGGGAATTTTACAATGAGCAGTTCTTC.

This clone showed up just once. The genes are TRBV7-2 and TRBJ1-6; D might be TRBD1 (5 bases). From germline, CDR1 is SGHTA and CDR2 FQGNSA. The CDR3 consists of 15 residues. Trimming removed 2 bases at V and 5 bases at J, with 10 bases between. CDR3 amino acids: CASSLQGGHNSPLHF. For the CDR3, the DNA is TGTGCCAGCAGCTTACAGGGAGGGCATAATTCACCCCTCCACTTT.

This clone showed up just once. The V gene is TRBV9, the J gene TRBJ2-2, with a weak D call TRBD2 (6 bases). CDR1 SGDLS and CDR2 YYNGEE come from the germline V gene. The CDR3 extends over 18 amino acids. Trimming took 3 bases from V and 0 from J, leaving 18 bases between them. The CDR3 DNA reads as TGTGCCAGCAGCGGCAAGGGAGGTTCGACTGCGAACACCGGGGAGCTGTTTTTT. Translated: CASSGKGGSTANTGELFF. Combining the CDR3 with reference TRBV9 and TRBJ2-2 gives the whole variable domain DSGVTQTPKHLITATGQRVTLRCSPRSGDLSVYWYQQSLDQGLQFLIQYYNGEERAKGNILERFSAQQFPDLHSELNLSSLELGDSALYFCASSGKGGSTANTGELFFGEGSRLTVL.

J is TRBJ1-3 and V is TRBV4-2; a possible D gene is TRBD1 (6 bases). Trimming took 0 bases from V and 3 from J, leaving 12 bases between them. The CDR3 covers 16 residues. The V gene's germline CDR1 is LGHNA and CDR2 YNFKEQ. CDR3 sequence reads: CASSQDQGSIGNTIYF. The CDR3 DNA is TGTGCCAGCAGCCAAGATCAGGGGTCTATTGGAAACACCATATATTTT.

The chain carries TRBV28 and TRBJ1-2; 7 bases are shared with TRBD1. This CDR3 spans 14 amino acids. After removal of 5 bases from V and 8 bases from J, the junction contained 11 bases not matched to a gene. CDR1 is MDHEN, CDR2 SYDVKM, per germline. The CDR3 region has the DNA TGTGCCAGCAGTATTCGACAGGGCGAAGGCGGCTACACCTTC. As protein: CASSIRQGEGGYTF.

The chain links TRBV4-2 to TRBJ2-5; D is undetermined. The CDR3 runs 18 residues. Germline V gene sequence: CDR1 LGHNA, CDR2 YNFKEQ. Trimming shortened V by 0 bases and J by 3 bases, and 20 bases separated the two germline ends. The CDR3 region is CASSQDRSRLPAKETQYF. CDR3 in DNA: TGTGCCAGCAGCCAAGACAGGTCGCGCCTCCCGGCTAAAGAGACCCAGTACTTC.

The CDR3 protein is CASSVAGTGGFGELFF. DNA of the CDR3: TGTGCCAGCAGCGTAGCCGGGACAGGGGGCTTCGGGGAGCTGTTTTTT. V usage is TRBV9 and J usage is TRBJ2-2; 12 positions match TRBD1. Germline CDR1 is SGDLS and CDR2 is YYNGEE. With V trimmed by 0 bases and J by 7 bases, 4 bases remained unmatched. The CDR3 contains 16 residues.

The chain is built from TRBV7-9 and TRBJ1-3; D is undetermined. Germline CDR1 reads SEHNR; CDR2 reads FQNEAQ (reference sequence). Trimming pared 3 bases from V and 1 base from J, leaving 13 bases between. This CDR3 has 16 residues. The DNA of the CDR3 is TGTGCCAGCAGCTTCTACCGCCGCGGGTCTGGAAACACCATATATTTT. Protein product: CASSFYRRGSGNTIYF.

The rearrangement joins TRBV6-1 to TRBJ1-4; 7 positions match TRBD1. Unmatched junction bases numbered 8, after V lost 0 bases and J lost 7 bases. There are 16 residues in the CDR3. Germline V lookup: CDR1 MNHNS, CDR2 SASEGT. The CDR3 sequence is CASSEAQRQGVEKLFF. CDR3 nucleotides: TGTGCCAGCAGTGAAGCTCAGAGACAGGGTGTTGAAAAACTGTTTTTT.

V is TRBV2 and J is TRBJ2-7; D may be TRBD1 (5 bases). V was pared by 5 bases and J by 1 base, with 12 bases between. Germline assignment: CDR1 SNHLY and CDR2 FYNNEI. The length of the CDR3 is 14 residues. Written as DNA, the CDR3 is TGTGCCAGCAGTACGGATAGGGGATCCTACGAGCAGTACTTC. This gives the protein CASSTDRGSYEQYF.

V and J are TRBV10-1 and TRBJ2-1; TRBD1 matches 7 bases. In germline, CDR1 is WNHNN, CDR2 SYGVQD (reference sequence). The CDR3 is 13 amino acids. Trimming removed 6 bases from V and 5 bases from J; junction bases left unmatched: 4. CDR3 protein: CASRAGQDNEQFF. The CDR3 DNA is TGCGCCAGCAGGGCTGGACAGGACAATGAGCAGTTCTTC.

The genes are TRBV7-9 and TRBJ2-1, with 10 bases matching TRBD2. The CDR3 has 17 amino acids. Trimming at V came to 1 base and at J to 9 bases, leaving 12 bases not matched to a gene. Germline CDR1 is SEHNR and CDR2 is FQNEAQ (reference sequence). This chain's CDR3 is CASSLGLAGPSKGEQFF. Written as DNA, the CDR3 is TGTGCCAGCAGCTTAGGACTAGCGGGTCCCTCCAAAGGTGAGCAGTTCTTC.